One sample yielded the 12 T cell receptor beta chains listed below, sequenced in a study of response to subunit inactivated influenza vaccine. TCRdb fed the RT-PCR reads into MiXCR, producing one record per CDR3 protein. This table has hundreds of thousands of distinct CDR3 sequences, approximately 7.1% appearing once. The source material was PBMCs from blood, sampled around 25 months after vaccination. The receptors here all came from a man between 50 and 75 years old who received an inactivated influenza vaccine.

This clonotype was seen more than once but under ten times. The J gene is TRBJ2-1, the V gene TRBV20-1; possibly TRBD1 for D (5 bases). Germline V lookup: CDR1 DFQATT, CDR2 SNEGSKA (reference sequence). Trimming removed 6 bases at V and 4 bases at J, with 13 bases between. The CDR3 spans 13 residues. The CDR3 region has the DNA TGCAGTGCGGCAGGGAATACATACAATGAGCAGTTCTTC. It specifies CSAAGNTYNEQFF.

The rearrangement uses TRBV20-1 and TRBJ2-2, with 15 bases lining up with TRBD2. The CDR3 is 17 amino acids. The junction had 6 bases not matched to a gene; V was cut back by 4 bases and J by 3 bases. CDR1 DFQATT and CDR2 SNEGSKA come from the germline V gene (reference sequence). DNA of the CDR3: TGCAGTGCTACCGGACTAGCGGGAGGGAGGTACACCGGGGAGCTGTTTTTT. Its translation is CSATGLAGGRYTGELFF.

CDR3 DNA: TGTGCCAGCAGTTTAGCGATGGTGTCCGGCACAGATACGCAGTATTTT. Translation gives CASSLAMVSGTDTQYF. The J gene is TRBJ2-3, the V gene TRBV12-3 or TRBV12-4, with unresolved D. This CDR3 has 16 residues. V lost 0 bases and J lost 1, with 11 bases in between.

The rearrangement links TRBV27 to TRBJ2-1; weak D call: TRBD2 (6 bases). CDR1 and CDR2 (germline): MNHEY, SMNVEV (reference sequence). The CDR3 sequence is 14 residues long. The V gene lost 4 bases and the J gene lost 2 bases, with 9 bases spanning the gap. CDR3 DNA sequence: TGTGCCAGCAGTTGGGGGGTTGCCTACAATGAGCAGTTCTTC. This sequence encodes CASSWGVAYNEQFF.

In this sample, this clonotype turned up a few times. The chain is built from TRBV9 and TRBJ2-1; 8 bases line up with TRBD2. The CDR3 length is 15 residues. Unmatched junction bases numbered 5, after V lost 3 bases and J lost 3 bases. CDR1 and CDR2 from the germline V gene are SGDLS and YYNGEE. CDR3 coding DNA: TGTGCCAGCAGCGCCAGCGGGAGCGGCTACAATGAGCAGTTCTTC. It is translated as CASSASGSGYNEQFF.

The chain links TRBV6-2 or TRBV6-3 to TRBJ2-3, with TRBD2 matching over 10 bases. In germline, CDR1 is MNHEY, CDR2 SVGEGT. The CDR3 length is 15 residues. J was trimmed by 10 bases and V by 6 bases; bases with no gene match: 13. CDR3 loop: CASSWRGLAGEAQYF. The CDR3 nucleotides read TGTGCCAGCAGCTGGCGGGGGCTAGCGGGAGAAGCGCAGTATTTT.

This clonotype came up many times. The V gene is TRBV5-1, the J gene TRBJ2-1, with a possible D match to TRBD2 (5 bases). Trimming took off 1 base at V and 5 bases at J, with 13 bases between the two ends. Germline V CDR1 and CDR2: SGHRS, YFSETQ. The CDR3 spans 15 residues. The CDR3 spells CASSLMSGMDNEQFF. The CDR3 DNA is TGCGCCAGCAGCTTGATGTCGGGAATGGACAATGAGCAGTTCTTC.

This clonotype was observed a few times. The CDR3 here is CASSGSGTSTDTQYF. For the CDR3, the DNA is TGTGCCAGCAGCGGTAGCGGAACAAGCACAGATACGCAGTATTTT. This chain connects TRBV9 to TRBJ2-3; possible D gene TRBD2, 6 bases. This CDR3 contains 15 residues. Trimming took off 3 bases at V and 0 bases at J, with 11 bases between the two ends. Germline CDR1 SGDLS, CDR2 YYNGEE.

The chain couples TRBV28 to TRBJ2-1; 9 bases align to TRBD1. V was pared by 2 bases and J by 9 bases, with 5 bases of the junction left unmatched. The germline V gene has CDR1 MDHEN and CDR2 SYDVKM. The CDR3 loop spans 14 amino acids. Written as DNA, the CDR3 is TGTGCCAGCAGTTTACCCGGGACAGGGAGTGAGCAGTTCTTC. Translating it yields CASSLPGTGSEQFF.

This rearrangement joins TRBV5-1 to TRBJ2-7; no clear D gene. V lost 0 bases and J lost 3, with 10 bases in between. The CDR3 contains 14 residues. CDR1 and CDR2 (germline): SGHRS, YFSETQ. The CDR3 DNA sequence: TGCGCCAGCAGCTTGGACCCAGTGGGCTACGAGCAGTACTTC. It specifies CASSLDPVGYEQYF. Full variable domain (remainder filled in from reference TRBV5-1 and TRBJ2-7): KAGVTQTPRYLIKTRGQQVTLSCSPISGHRSVSWYQQTPGQGLQFLFEYFSETQRNKGNFPGRFSGRQFSNSRSEMNVSTLELGDSALYLCASSLDPVGYEQYFGPGTRLTVT.

This clonotype occurred a few times. This chain connects TRBV5-1 to TRBJ2-5; no reliable D call. The germline V gene has CDR1 SGHRS and CDR2 YFSETQ. This CDR3 region has 14 residues. The ends were cut back, 5 bases at V and 1 base at J, with 12 bases in the middle. CDR3 sequence (DNA): TGCGCCAGCAGTAAAGGTCAACGCCAAGAGACCCAGTACTTC. Translating gives CASSKGQRQETQYF.

This clonotype came up a few times. The chain recombines TRBV9 with TRBJ2-1; no reliable D call. Trimming took 4 bases from V and 6 from J, leaving 11 bases between them. There are 13 residues in the CDR3. Germline V lookup: CDR1 SGDLS, CDR2 YYNGEE. In nucleotides, the CDR3 is TGTGCCAGCAGCATCGGACCTCTCAATGAGCAGTTCTTC. Encoded protein: CASSIGPLNEQFF.